This T cell receptor beta chain originates from a study of beta chain features in type 1 diabetes. Study details: Across all samples, some 110 million sorted cells were examined. General study results and limits: Shorter TCRB CDR3s, moderately but significantly so, were found in Type 1 diabetes patients in all four CD4+ subsets. Whatever favoring of shorter templates PCR might show would apply equally to patients and controls.

Expressed TCRB transcripts were sequenced because the isolated RNA had all been reverse transcribed beforehand. An average near 3.57 million reads came from naive, central memory and regulatory T cell samples. TCRdb keeps only in-frame clones here, not all; method: immunoSEQ multiplex PCR. The sample lists hundreds of thousands of clones; roughly an eighth were seen once. Details on this clone: No antigen is known for it.

Germline V CDR1 and CDR2: SEHNR, FQNEAQ (reference sequence). V was pared by 5 bases and J by 5 bases, with 9 bases of the junction left unmatched. This CDR3 spans 15 amino acids. The sequenced sample was naive CD4+ T cells from blood. The V gene is TRBV7-9, the J gene TRBJ2-7; 10 nucleotides agree with TRBD1. This clonotype was obtained from a man younger than 35 with type 1 diabetes. The CDR3 sequence is CASSSRDRGLHEQYF. The DNA for the CDR3 is TGTGCCAGCAGCAGCCGGGACAGGGGACTCCACGAGCAGTACTTC.